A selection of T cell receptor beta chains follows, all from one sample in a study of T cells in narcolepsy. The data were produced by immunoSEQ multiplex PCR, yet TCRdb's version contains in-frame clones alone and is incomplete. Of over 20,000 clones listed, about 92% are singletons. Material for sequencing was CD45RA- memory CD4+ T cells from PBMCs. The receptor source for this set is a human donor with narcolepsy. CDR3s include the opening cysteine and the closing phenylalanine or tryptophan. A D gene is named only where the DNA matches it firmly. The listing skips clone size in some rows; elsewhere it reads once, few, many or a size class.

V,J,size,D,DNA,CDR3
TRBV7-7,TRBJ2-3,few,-,TGTGCTAGCAGCTCGAGTCTCTCGACAGATACGCAGTATTTT,CASSSSLSTDTQYF
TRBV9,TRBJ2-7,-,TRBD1,TGTGCCAGCAGCGTTTCCGGGACAGCAGCCTACGAGCAGTACTTC,CASSVSGTAAYEQYF
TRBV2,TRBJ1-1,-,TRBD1,TGTGCCAGCAGCGCCCCCGGACAGGGTTCCACTGAAGCTTTCTTT,CASSAPGQGSTEAFF
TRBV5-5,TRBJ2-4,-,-,TGTGCCAGCAGCTTGTTTGTGGGAAGCGGGAACATTCAGTACTTC,CASSLFVGSGNIQYF
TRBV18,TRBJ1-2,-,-,TGTGCCAGCTCACCACGCCGGGACGGTACCTCTAACTATGGCTACACCTTC,CASSPRRDGTSNYGYTF
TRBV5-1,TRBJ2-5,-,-,TGCGCCAGCAGGGGAGGCCAAGAGACCCAGTACTTC,CASRGGQETQYF
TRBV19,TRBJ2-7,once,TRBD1,TGTGCCAGTAGTCGGGTCGGGACAGGAATCTACGAGCAGTACTTC,CASSRVGTGIYEQYF
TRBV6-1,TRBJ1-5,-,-,TGTGCCAGCAGTGAACAGGACAGCAATCAGCCCCAGCATTTT,CASSEQDSNQPQHF
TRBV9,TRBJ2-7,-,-,TGTGCCAGCAGCGTAGGGGCTGCTCTACCCTACGAGCAGTACTTC,CASSVGAALPYEQYF
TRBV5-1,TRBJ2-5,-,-,TGCGCCAGCAGCTTGGGGGCAGGGACGGAGACCCAGTACTTC,CASSLGAGTETQYF
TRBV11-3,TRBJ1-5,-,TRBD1,TGTGCCAGCAGTCTAAGACAGGGCGGCAATCAGCCCCAGCATTTT,CASSLRQGGNQPQHF
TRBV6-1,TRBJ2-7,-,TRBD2,TGTGCCAGCAGTGAAGGGACTAGCGGGAGGGACGAGCAGTACTTC,CASSEGTSGRDEQYF
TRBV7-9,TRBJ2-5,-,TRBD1,TGTGCCAGCAGCCAGACAGGGAGTGGGGAGACCCAGTACTTC,CASSQTGSGETQYF
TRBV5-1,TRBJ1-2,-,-,TGCGCCAGCAGCTTTGACTATGGCTACACCTTC,CASSFDYGYTF
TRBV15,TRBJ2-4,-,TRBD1,TGTGCCACCAGCATAGCACGGGACAGGGACGGGGTAGGGGTCAAAAACATTCAGTACTTC,CATSIARDRDGVGVKNIQYF
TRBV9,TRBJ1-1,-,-,TGTGCCAGCAGCGTAGTCCAGGTGGACACTGAAGCTTTCTTT,CASSVVQVDTEAFF
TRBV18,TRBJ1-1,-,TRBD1,TGTGCCAGCTCATCACAGGGGATAGGGATGAACACTGAAGCTTTCTTT,CASSSQGIGMNTEAFF
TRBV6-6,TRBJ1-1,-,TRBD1,TGTGCCAGCACCCAACAGGGGGGGAACACTGAAGCTTTCTTT,CASTQQGGNTEAFF
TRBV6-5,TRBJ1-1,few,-,TGTGCCAGCAGGGTGAAGCGGGGGACTGAAGCTTTCTTT,CASRVKRGTEAFF
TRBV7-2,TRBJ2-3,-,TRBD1,TGTGCCAGCAGCTTAAGGTCCCGGGACAGGGGTCATACGCAGTATTTT,CASSLRSRDRGHTQYF
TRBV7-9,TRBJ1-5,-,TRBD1,TGTGCCAGCAGCCCGGGACAGAATTTCAATCAGCCCCAGCATTTT,CASSPGQNFNQPQHF
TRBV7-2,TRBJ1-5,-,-,TGTGCCAGCAGCTTAGATCCGGCGCCCAATCAGCCCCAGCATTTT,CASSLDPAPNQPQHF
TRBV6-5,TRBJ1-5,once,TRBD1,TGTGCCAGCAAGGCGACAGGGGATACCCGACGGCCCCAGCATTTT,CASKATGDTRRPQHF
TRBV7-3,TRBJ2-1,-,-,TGTGCCAGCAGCTTGGGCGGAACAGCCTCCTACAATGAGCAGTTCTTC,CASSLGGTASYNEQFF
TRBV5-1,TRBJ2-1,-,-,TGCGCCAGCAGCTTGGAGACGGGGGCCTACAATGAGCAGTTCTTC,CASSLETGAYNEQFF
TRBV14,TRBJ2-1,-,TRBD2,TGTGCCAGCAGCCAAGATACTAGCGGGAGCCGATACTACTCCTACAATGAGCAGTTCTTC,CASSQDTSGSRYYSYNEQFF
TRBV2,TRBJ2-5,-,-,TGTGCCAGCAGTGCGAGGGGCCAAGAGACCCAGTACTTC,CASSARGQETQYF
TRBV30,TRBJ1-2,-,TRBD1,TGTGCCTGGAAAGGACAGGACTATGGCTACACCTTC,CAWKGQDYGYTF
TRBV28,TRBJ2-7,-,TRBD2,TGTGCCGGCATGGGGCTTAGTCAGACTAGCGACTTATACGAGCAGTACTTC,CAGMGLSQTSDLYEQYF
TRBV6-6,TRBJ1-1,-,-,TGTGCCAGCAGTTACTTAGGGAAGGCTGAAGCTTTCTTT,CASSYLGKAEAFF
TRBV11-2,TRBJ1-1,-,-,TGTGCCAGCAGCTGGGGGGAGGGAGCTGAAGCTTTCTTT,CASSWGEGAEAFF
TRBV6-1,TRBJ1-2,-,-,TGTGCCAGCAGTGAACGGTTTAACTATGGCTACACCTTC,CASSERFNYGYTF